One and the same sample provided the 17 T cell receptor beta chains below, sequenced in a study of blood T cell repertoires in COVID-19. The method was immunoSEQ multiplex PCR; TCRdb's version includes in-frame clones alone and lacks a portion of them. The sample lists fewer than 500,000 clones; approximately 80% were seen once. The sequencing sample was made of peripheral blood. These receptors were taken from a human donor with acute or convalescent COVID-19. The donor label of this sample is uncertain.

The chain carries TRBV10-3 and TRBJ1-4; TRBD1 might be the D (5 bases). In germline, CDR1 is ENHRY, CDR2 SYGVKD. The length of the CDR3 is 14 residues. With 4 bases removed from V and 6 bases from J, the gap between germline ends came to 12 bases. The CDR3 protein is CAISGDWPDEKLFF. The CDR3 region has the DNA TGTGCCATCAGTGGGGACTGGCCCGATGAAAAACTGTTTTTT.

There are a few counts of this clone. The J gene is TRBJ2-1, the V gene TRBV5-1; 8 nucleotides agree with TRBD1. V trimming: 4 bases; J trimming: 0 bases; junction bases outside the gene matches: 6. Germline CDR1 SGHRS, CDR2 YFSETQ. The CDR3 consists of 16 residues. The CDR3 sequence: CASSLTGASSYNEQFF. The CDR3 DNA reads TGCGCCAGCAGCCTGACAGGGGCGAGCTCCTACAATGAGCAGTTCTTC.

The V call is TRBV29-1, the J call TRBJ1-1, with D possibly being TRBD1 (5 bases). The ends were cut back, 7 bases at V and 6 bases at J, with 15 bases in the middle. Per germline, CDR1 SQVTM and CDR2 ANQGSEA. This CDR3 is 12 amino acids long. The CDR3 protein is CSAQGAWAEAFF. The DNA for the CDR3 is TGCAGCGCGCAGGGTGCATGGGCTGAAGCTTTCTTT.

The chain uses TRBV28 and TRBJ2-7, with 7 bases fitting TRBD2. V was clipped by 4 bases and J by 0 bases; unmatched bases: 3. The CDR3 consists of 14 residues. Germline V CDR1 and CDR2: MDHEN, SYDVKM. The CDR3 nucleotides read TGTGCCAGCAGTTCTCGCGGGAGCTCCTACGAGCAGTACTTC. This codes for CASSSRGSSYEQYF.

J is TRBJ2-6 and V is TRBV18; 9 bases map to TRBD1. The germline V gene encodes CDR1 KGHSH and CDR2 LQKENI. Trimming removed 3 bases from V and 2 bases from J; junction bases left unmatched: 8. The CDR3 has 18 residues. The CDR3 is CASSPRTGALTGANVLTF. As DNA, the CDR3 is TGTGCCAGCTCACCTAGGACAGGGGCGCTTACTGGGGCCAACGTCCTGACTTTC.

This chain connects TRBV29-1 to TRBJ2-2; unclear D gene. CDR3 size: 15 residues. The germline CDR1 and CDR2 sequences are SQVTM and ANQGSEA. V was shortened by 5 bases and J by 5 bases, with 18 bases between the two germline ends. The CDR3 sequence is CSVRSGGVKTGELFF. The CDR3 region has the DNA TGCAGCGTTAGAAGTGGCGGAGTTAAGACCGGGGAGCTGTTTTTT.

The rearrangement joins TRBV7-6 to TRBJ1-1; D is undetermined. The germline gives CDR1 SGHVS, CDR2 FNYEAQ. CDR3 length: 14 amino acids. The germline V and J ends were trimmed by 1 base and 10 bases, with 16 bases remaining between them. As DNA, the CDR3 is TGTGCCAGCAGCTTAGATGTCTCTGCCGGGGTAGCTTTCTTT. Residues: CASSLDVSAGVAFF.

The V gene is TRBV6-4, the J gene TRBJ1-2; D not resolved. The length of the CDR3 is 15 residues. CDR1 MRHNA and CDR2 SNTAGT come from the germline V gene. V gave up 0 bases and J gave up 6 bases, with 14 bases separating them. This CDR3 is CASSDSPRANHGYTF. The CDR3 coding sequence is TGTGCCAGCAGTGACTCCCCGAGGGCGAACCATGGCTACACCTTC.

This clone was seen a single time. The CDR3 coding sequence is TGCGCCAGCCGGGGGTACCAAGAGACCCAGTACTTC. Protein sequence: CASRGYQETQYF. The chain couples TRBV23-1 to TRBJ2-5, with D possibly matching TRBD2 (6 bases). TRBV23-1 is placed among ORFs of uncertain function. This CDR3 has 12 residues. Trimming removed 8 bases from V and 0 bases from J, with 7 bases in between.

The CDR3 DNA reads as TGTGCCAGCAGTCCGATAGGGGGGGACACTGAAGCTTTCTTT. Protein: CASSPIGGDTEAFF. J is TRBJ1-1 and V is TRBV6-5; D possibly corresponds to TRBD1 (6 bases). Deletions cut 5 bases from V and 3 bases from J, with 13 bases between. This CDR3 is built from 14 residues. Germline V gene lookup returns CDR1 MNHEY and CDR2 SVGAGI.

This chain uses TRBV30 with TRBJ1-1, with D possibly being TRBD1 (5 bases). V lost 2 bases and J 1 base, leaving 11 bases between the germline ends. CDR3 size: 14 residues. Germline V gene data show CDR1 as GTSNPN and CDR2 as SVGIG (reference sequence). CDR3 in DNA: TGTGCCTGGAGTCCAGGACACTGGAACACTGAAGCTTTCTTT. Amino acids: CAWSPGHWNTEAFF. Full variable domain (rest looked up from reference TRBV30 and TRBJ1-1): SQTIHQWPATLVQPVGSPLSLECTVEGTSNPNLYWYRQAAGRGLQLLFYSVGIGQISSEVPQNLSASRPQDRQFILSSKKLLLSDSGFYLCAWSPGHWNTEAFFGQGTRLTVV.

CDR3 sequence reads: CASSQDSYNEQFF. In DNA, the CDR3 is TGTGCCAGCAGCCAGGACTCGTACAATGAGCAGTTCTTC. The V and J genes are TRBV11-3 and TRBJ2-1; TRBD2 is a possible D gene (5 bases). Trimming took off 5 bases at V and 4 bases at J, with 9 bases between the two ends. This CDR3 has 13 amino acids. CDR1 and CDR2 from the germline V gene are SGHNT and YENEEA.

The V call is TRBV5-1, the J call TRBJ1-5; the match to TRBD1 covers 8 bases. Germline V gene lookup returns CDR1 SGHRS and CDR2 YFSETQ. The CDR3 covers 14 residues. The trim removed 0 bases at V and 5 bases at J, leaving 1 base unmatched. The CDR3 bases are TGCGCCAGCAGCTTGGGGACAGGGTATCAGCCCCAGCATTTT. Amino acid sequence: CASSLGTGYQPQHF. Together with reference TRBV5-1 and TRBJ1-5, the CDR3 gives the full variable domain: KAGVTQTPRYLIKTRGQQVTLSCSPISGHRSVSWYQQTPGQGLQFLFEYFSETQRNKGNFPGRFSGRQFSNSRSEMNVSTLELGDSALYLCASSLGTGYQPQHFGDGTRLSIL.

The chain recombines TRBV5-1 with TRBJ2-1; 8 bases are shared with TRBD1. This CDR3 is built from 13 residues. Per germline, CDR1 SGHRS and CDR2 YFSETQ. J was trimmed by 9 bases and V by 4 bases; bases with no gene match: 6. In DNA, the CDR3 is TGCGCCAGCAGCGCCCAACAGGGGGTTGAGCAGTTCTTC. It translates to CASSAQQGVEQFF.

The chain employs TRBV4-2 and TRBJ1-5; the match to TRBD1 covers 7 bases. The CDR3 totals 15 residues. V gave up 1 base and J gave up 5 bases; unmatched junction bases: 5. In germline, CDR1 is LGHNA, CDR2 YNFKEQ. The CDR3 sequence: CASSQGNDRDQPQHF. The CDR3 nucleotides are TGTGCCAGCAGCCAAGGTAACGACAGGGATCAGCCCCAGCATTTT.

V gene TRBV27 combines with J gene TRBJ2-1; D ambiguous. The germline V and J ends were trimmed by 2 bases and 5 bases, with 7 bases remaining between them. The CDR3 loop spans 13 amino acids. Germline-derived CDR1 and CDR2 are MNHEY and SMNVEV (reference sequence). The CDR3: CASSLARNNEQFF. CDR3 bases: TGTGCCAGCAGTTTAGCTAGGAACAATGAGCAGTTCTTC.

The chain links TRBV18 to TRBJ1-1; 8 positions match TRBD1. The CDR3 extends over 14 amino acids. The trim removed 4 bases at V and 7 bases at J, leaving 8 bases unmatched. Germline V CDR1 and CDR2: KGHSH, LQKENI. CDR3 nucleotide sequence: TGTGCCAGCTCACGGACAGGGAATACTGATGAAGCTTTCTTT. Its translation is CASSRTGNTDEAFF.